Below are 20 T cell receptor beta chains sequenced from a single sample in a study of regulatory T cells in long-lasting Graves disease. Regarding time point: newly diagnosed GD, antithyroid drugs for less than 3 months. PBMCs were the source of the RNA used for TCR sequencing. Researchers made TCR beta libraries by using iRepertoire HTBI primers and running Arm-PCR on CDR3 regions. Each CDR3 protein gets one entry after TCRdb re-called the multiplex PCR reads with MiXCR. The sample consists of approximately 400,000 distinct CDR3 sequences, roughly 16% of them appearing once. This sample comprised peripheral blood mononuclear cells (PBMCs), obtained at new diagnosis, from a patient treated with antithyroid drugs. Receptors originate from a female donor with Graves disease.

The chain is built from TRBV9 and TRBJ1-3; no definite D call. This CDR3 is built from 14 residues. V was trimmed by 0 bases and J by 2 bases, leaving 6 bases between them. Germline V lookup: CDR1 SGDLS, CDR2 YYNGEE. The CDR3 nucleotides read TGTGCCAGCAGCGTAGGGAACACTGGAAACACCATATATTTT. Translation gives CASSVGNTGNTIYF. Using reference TRBV9 and TRBJ1-3 for the parts outside the CDR3, the full variable domain is DSGVTQTPKHLITATGQRVTLRCSPRSGDLSVYWYQQSLDQGLQFLIQYYNGEERAKGNILERFSAQQFPDLHSELNLSSLELGDSALYFCASSVGNTGNTIYFGEGSWLTVV.

A few counts support this clonotype. The chain carries TRBV4-1 and TRBJ1-2; possibly TRBD1 for D (6 bases). The CDR3 is made up of 14 amino acids. V lost 2 bases, J lost 1 base, and 8 bases lay in between. The germline CDR1 and CDR2 sequences are MGHRA and YSYEKL. Here the CDR3 reads CASSQRRGNYGYTF. Here the CDR3 DNA reads TGCGCCAGCAGCCAACGCAGGGGTAACTATGGCTACACCTTC.

This clonotype was recorded many times. As DNA, the CDR3 is TGTGCCAGCAGTGAAGCAAGGGGAACTAATGAAAAACTGTTTTTT. It is translated as CASSEARGTNEKLFF. The chain uses TRBV6-1 and TRBJ1-4; possibly TRBD1 for D (5 bases). The V gene lost 0 bases and the J gene lost 1 base, with 6 bases spanning the gap. The CDR3 is 15 amino acids. The germline V gene encodes CDR1 MNHNS and CDR2 SASEGT.

As concerns this clonotype: It may be a read error: a sequence one base away is much more abundant. CDR3 nucleotides: TGTGCCAGCAGTGCATGGCGGGCGAACACTGAAGCTTTCTTT. Its translation is CASSAWRANTEAFF. This chain joins TRBV2 and TRBJ1-1; D remains ambiguous. V lost 4 bases to trimming and J lost 1 base, with 10 bases between them. The CDR3 covers 14 residues. From germline, CDR1 is SNHLY and CDR2 FYNNEI.

V and J are TRBV20-1 and TRBJ1-1; TRBD1 matches at 10 bases. Per germline, CDR1 DFQATT and CDR2 SNEGSKA (reference sequence). The CDR3 length is 15 residues. The trim removed 6 bases at V and 5 bases at J, leaving 12 bases unmatched. CDR3 in amino acids: CSAREAGTGVTEAFF. The CDR3 DNA follows: TGCAGTGCCAGGGAGGCCGGGACAGGGGTAACTGAAGCTTTCTTT.

This clonotype was counted ten times or more. This sequence joins TRBV12-3 or TRBV12-4 and TRBJ2-7; unclear D gene. CDR3 length: 14 residues. V lost 6 bases and J lost 5, with 17 bases in between. The CDR3 loop reads CASSHLTRSNEQYF. CDR3 bases: TGTGCCAGCAGCCACCTTACCCGTAGCAACGAGCAGTACTTC.

This clonotype was recorded at least ten times. The chain uses TRBV7-9 and TRBJ2-3, with a possible D match to TRBD1 (5 bases). V gave up 0 bases and J gave up 4 bases, with 14 bases separating them. This CDR3 is built from 16 residues. CDR1 and CDR2 from the germline V gene are SEHNR and FQNEAQ (reference sequence). The CDR3 DNA follows: TGTGCCAGCAGCTTAGCGCGTGACCCCAGGGCAGATACGCAGTATTTT. It translates to CASSLARDPRADTQYF.

This clonotype occurred a few times. V and J are TRBV11-2 and TRBJ2-7; tentatively, D is TRBD1 or TRBD2 (5 bases each). CDR1 is SGHAT, CDR2 FQNNGV, per germline. V gave up 0 bases and J gave up 0 bases, with 9 bases separating them. CDR3 length equals 15 residues. CDR3 sequence reads: CASSLEVRGSYEQYF. CDR3 nucleotide sequence: TGTGCCAGCAGCTTAGAAGTGAGGGGCTCCTACGAGCAGTACTTC.

There are a few counts of this clonotype. The V gene is TRBV6-1, the J gene TRBJ1-2; D call uncertain. Germline lookup yields CDR1 MNHNS and CDR2 SASEGT. The CDR3 runs to 11 residues. V lost 5 bases and J lost 8, with 9 bases in between. The CDR3 DNA follows: TGTGCCAGCAGTCCCCTGGCCGGCTACACCTTC. It codes for CASSPLAGYTF.

J is TRBJ1-2 and V is TRBV28, with D possibly matching TRBD1 (5 bases). CDR3 length: 13 amino acids. V lost 3 bases, J lost 7 bases, and 12 bases lay in between. Germline V gene sequence: CDR1 MDHEN, CDR2 SYDVKM. The CDR3 spells CASSLGGVCGYTF. CDR3 DNA: TGTGCCAGCAGTTTGGGGGGGGTGTGTGGCTACACCTTC.

This clonotype was observed at least ten times. The chain recombines TRBV28 with TRBJ1-1, with TRBD1 matching 7 bases. Germline V lookup: CDR1 MDHEN, CDR2 SYDVKM. The CDR3 totals 15 residues. V was clipped by 2 bases and J by 9 bases; unmatched bases: 12. This CDR3 is CASSLVDRDVPKAFF. The DNA for the CDR3 is TGTGCCAGCAGTTTAGTAGACAGGGATGTCCCTAAAGCTTTCTTT.

This clonotype was counted ten times or more. The genes are TRBV6-1 and TRBJ1-1; D ambiguous. The CDR3 runs 13 residues. Trimming stripped 5 bases from V and 5 bases from J, with 12 bases between. Germline CDR1 is MNHNS and CDR2 is SASEGT. CDR3 protein: CASSLTSGTEAFF. CDR3 coding DNA: TGTGCCAGCAGTCTTACGTCGGGGACTGAAGCTTTCTTT.

The table lists this clonotype with a few counts. This chain joins TRBV5-1 and TRBJ2-1; TRBD2 matches at 8 bases. Trimming at V came to 3 bases and at J to 11 bases, leaving 13 bases not matched to a gene. The CDR3 covers 15 residues. Germline V gives CDR1 SGHRS, CDR2 YFSETQ. The CDR3 reads CASSYKREWGRKQFF. The CDR3 nucleotides are TGCGCCAGCAGCTACAAGCGGGAGTGGGGAAGGAAGCAGTTCTTC.

Many counts were recorded for this clonotype. V usage is TRBV5-1 and J usage is TRBJ1-4, with D perhaps matching TRBD1 (5 bases). Germline V lookup: CDR1 SGHRS, CDR2 YFSETQ. The CDR3 runs 14 residues. The V end lost 4 bases, the J end lost 5 bases, and 12 bases lay between the germline ends. The CDR3 bases are TGCGCCAGCAGCGTGGGTAGGGGAAATGAAAAACTGTTTTTT. This codes for CASSVGRGNEKLFF.

This clonotype appeared many times. The J gene is TRBJ1-3, the V gene TRBV7-9; D is uncertain. The V gene's germline CDR1 is SEHNR and CDR2 FQNEAQ (reference sequence). The CDR3 has 15 amino acids. With 5 bases removed from V and 0 bases from J, the gap between germline ends came to 11 bases. The CDR3 protein is CASSQGSSSGNTIYF. The CDR3 coding sequence is TGTGCCAGCAGCCAAGGTAGTAGCTCTGGAAACACCATATATTTT.

This clonotype occurred a few times. This chain uses TRBV25-1 with TRBJ1-1, with TRBD1 matching 8 bases. Per the germline V gene, CDR1 is MGHDK and CDR2 is SYGVNS. The V segment lost 6 bases and the J segment 5 bases; nucleotides outside the gene matches: 8. The CDR3 is 14 amino acids. The CDR3 region has the DNA TGTGCCAGCAGGGGGACAGGCGGTAAGACTGAAGCTTTCTTT. Its protein is CASRGTGGKTEAFF. Full variable domain (outside the CDR3, taken from reference TRBV25-1 and TRBJ1-1): EADIYQTPRYLVIGTGKKITLECSQTMGHDKMYWYQQDPGMELHLIHYSYGVNSTEKGDLSSESTVSRIRTEHFPLTLESARPSHTSQYLCASRGTGGKTEAFFGQGTRLTVV.

The rearrangement uses TRBV9 and TRBJ1-5; D is unresolved. The V gene's germline CDR1 is SGDLS and CDR2 YYNGEE. The CDR3 is made up of 15 amino acids. Between the trimmed V and J ends, which lost 4 bases and 2 bases, there was a span of 13 bases. As DNA, the CDR3 is TGTGCCAGCAGCCCCTCCGCCGGGGGCAATCAGCCCCAGCATTTT. It is translated as CASSPSAGGNQPQHF.

This clonotype was seen a handful of times. The V and J genes are TRBV19 and TRBJ2-2, with TRBD1 identical over 7 bases. From germline, CDR1 is LNHDA and CDR2 SQIVND (reference sequence). V was clipped by 3 bases and J by 1 base; unmatched bases: 2. This CDR3 region has 15 residues. The CDR3 reads CASSIRGLNTGELFF. The CDR3 region has the DNA TGTGCCAGTAGTATTAGGGGGCTGAACACCGGGGAGCTGTTTTTT.

In regard to this clonotype: One base away lies a much larger clone, so this may be a sequencing read error. The V gene is TRBV4-1, the J gene TRBJ1-2; no clear D. The CDR3 runs 16 residues. Trimming shortened V by 3 bases and J by 8 bases, and 22 bases separated the two germline ends. Germline values: CDR1 MGHRA, CDR2 YSYEKL. CDR3 in amino acids: CASSHESVRRAQGYTF. The CDR3 DNA reads as TGCGCCAGCAGCCATGAATCAGTGCGGCGCGCCCAAGGCTACACCTTC.

At least ten counts were recorded for this clonotype. The CDR3 loop reads CASSPYLGGIVADTQYF. CDR3 sequence (DNA): TGTGCCAGCAGTCCCTACTTAGGGGGGATAGTAGCAGATACGCAGTATTTT. The J gene is TRBJ2-3, the V gene TRBV27, with D perhaps assigned TRBD1 or TRBD2 (6 bases each). The CDR3 loop spans 17 amino acids. V shed 5 bases and J shed 4 bases, with 22 bases lying between them. CDR1 is MNHEY, CDR2 SMNVEV, per germline (reference sequence).